This passage covers 31 T cell receptor beta chains from one sample sequenced in a study of T-cell memory formation after mild COVID-19 (dated by TCRdb to about 2021). Preparation of the library involved 5' RACE. These reads were obtained on an Illumina NovaSeq 6000. The public reads were quality trimmed at Q25 with fastp and then assembled into clones with MiXCR by TCRdb, keeping productive beta chains. Each CDR3 protein gets just one entry, which takes the most common genes and DNA from the rows behind it. The sample table lists about 140,000 distinct CDR3 sequences, about 25% of them with a count of one. The ten largest clonotypes hold approximately 25% of the sample. Sequencing used PBMCs or a T cell subset sorted from them (not recorded which). These receptors originate from an adult woman who had mild COVID-19 (a few samples of this study predate the infection). The sample titles of this study are shuffled in the database, so cell type and time point are left out; the donor was told from shared clones.

The rearrangement joins TRBV20-1 to TRBJ2-5; tentatively, D is TRBD1 (6 bases). V was cut by 3 bases and J by 0 bases, with 11 bases left in between. The CDR3 runs to 14 residues. The V gene's germline CDR1 is DFQATT and CDR2 SNEGSKA (reference sequence). The DNA of the CDR3 is TGCAGTGCTAGGGGGACACCGTACCAAGAGACCCAGTACTTC. This encodes CSARGTPYQETQYF.

A few counts support this clonotype. The V call is TRBV5-1, the J call TRBJ1-2; no definite D call. Deletions cut 8 bases from V and 5 bases from J, with 4 bases between. The length of the CDR3 is 9 residues. Germline loops: CDR1 SGHRS, CDR2 YFSETQ. CDR3 loop: CARQYGYTF. As DNA, the CDR3 is TGCGCCAGGCAATATGGCTACACCTTC.

This clonotype came up a few times. CDR3 sequence: CASSIRDRGNQPQHF. CDR3 DNA: TGTGCCAGCAGCATCCGGGACAGGGGCAATCAGCCCCAGCATTTT. The chain has TRBV7-9 and TRBJ1-5, with 9 positions matching TRBD1. The germline CDR1 and CDR2 sequences are SEHNR and FQNEAQ (reference sequence). The length of the CDR3 is 15 residues. With V trimmed by 5 bases and J by 2 bases, 4 bases remained unmatched.

The chain links TRBV7-6 to TRBJ2-2; no reliable D call. V was clipped by 5 bases and J by 3 bases, with 10 bases between them. The CDR3 consists of 14 residues. Germline V gives CDR1 SGHVS, CDR2 FNYEAQ. The CDR3 is CASSEMADTGELFF. CDR3 bases: TGTGCCAGCAGCGAAATGGCAGACACCGGGGAGCTGTTTTTT.

This clonotype was observed a handful of times. The gene calls are TRBV4-1 and TRBJ2-7; D ambiguous. The CDR3 loop spans 13 amino acids. Trimming removed 5 bases from V and 3 bases from J, with 11 bases in between. From germline, CDR1 is MGHRA and CDR2 YSYEKL. The CDR3 coding sequence is TGCGCCAGCAGCGCCGGTGAGAACTACGAGCAGTACTTC. It is translated as CASSAGENYEQYF.

This clonotype was counted only a few times. This chain uses TRBV6-5 with TRBJ1-1; D remains unclear. CDR1 and CDR2 from the germline V gene are MNHEY and SVGAGI. V lost 0 bases to trimming and J lost 5 bases, with 7 bases between them. The CDR3 consists of 13 residues. CDR3 residues: CASSYSGETEAFF. CDR3 DNA sequence: TGTGCCAGCAGTTACTCGGGTGAGACTGAAGCTTTCTTT.

The genes are TRBV4-3 and TRBJ2-1; D gene ambiguous. This CDR3 is built from 15 residues. V was trimmed by 0 bases and J by 4 bases, leaving 10 bases between them. Germline assignment: CDR1 LGHNA and CDR2 YSLEER. The CDR3: CASSQDSTVYNEQFF. The DNA of the CDR3 is TGCGCCAGCAGCCAAGATTCGACTGTTTACAATGAGCAGTTCTTC.

CDR3: CASTKEPPLAGELFF. CDR3 nucleotide sequence: TGCGCCAGCACCAAAGAACCCCCGTTGGCCGGGGAGCTGTTTTTT. This sequence joins TRBV5-1 and TRBJ2-2, with no clear D. CDR1 SGHRS and CDR2 YFSETQ come from the germline V gene. V was shortened by 6 bases and J by 6 bases, with 18 bases between the two germline ends. The CDR3 contains 15 residues. The entire variable domain, with the rest obtained from reference TRBV5-1 and TRBJ2-2, is as follows: KAGVTQTPRYLIKTRGQQVTLSCSPISGHRSVSWYQQTPGQGLQFLFEYFSETQRNKGNFPGRFSGRQFSNSRSEMNVSTLELGDSALYLCASTKEPPLAGELFFGEGSRLTVL.

V is TRBV5-1 and J is TRBJ2-1; D ambiguous. The V gene's germline CDR1 is SGHRS and CDR2 YFSETQ. There are 15 residues in the CDR3. Trimming cost V 1 base and J 3 bases, with 11 bases left between them. CDR3 amino acids: CASSLSVGHYNEQFF. CDR3 sequence (DNA): TGCGCCAGCAGCTTGTCTGTGGGTCACTACAATGAGCAGTTCTTC.

This clonotype was observed a handful of times. The genes are TRBV4-1 and TRBJ1-1; 8 bases agree with TRBD1. Per germline, CDR1 MGHRA and CDR2 YSYEKL. The J segment lost 6 bases and the V segment lost 1 base, leaving 7 bases of the junction unmatched. CDR3 size: 15 residues. The CDR3 sequence is CASSQGGVRGPEAFF. As DNA, the CDR3 is TGCGCCAGCAGCCAAGGAGGAGTCAGGGGGCCTGAAGCTTTCTTT.

J is TRBJ1-4 and V is TRBV9, with 7 bases identical to TRBD1. Germline CDR1 reads SGDLS; CDR2 reads YYNGEE. The CDR3 spans 15 residues. V trimming: 3 bases; J trimming: 3 bases; junction bases outside the gene matches: 5. The DNA for the CDR3 is TGTGCCAGCAGCGCCTCCGGGACAGCTAATGAAAAACTGTTTTTT. Translation: CASSASGTANEKLFF.

The V call is TRBV7-2, the J call TRBJ2-5; D is possibly TRBD1 or TRBD2 (6 bases each). Germline V gene sequence: CDR1 SGHTA, CDR2 FQGNSA. The CDR3 is 15 amino acids. The germline V and J ends were trimmed by 7 bases and 7 bases, with 22 bases remaining between them. The CDR3 bases are TGTGCCAGCACCGAACACGAGGGGGTCGGGGGGACCCAGTACTTC. Amino acids: CASTEHEGVGGTQYF.

This clonotype has only a few counts. This chain connects TRBV11-2 to TRBJ2-2; D is possibly TRBD2 (6 bases). V shed 5 bases and J shed 3 bases, with 13 bases lying between them. The germline V gene has CDR1 SGHAT and CDR2 FQNNGV. The CDR3 has 15 amino acids. CDR3 amino acids: CASSPAGSYTGELFF. In DNA form, the CDR3 reads TGTGCCAGCAGCCCGGCCGGGAGTTACACCGGGGAGCTGTTTTTT.

This chain joins TRBV19 and TRBJ1-1; TRBD1 matches at 10 bases. CDR1 LNHDA and CDR2 SQIVND come from the germline V gene (reference sequence). Unmatched junction bases numbered 5, after V lost 3 bases and J lost 1 base. The CDR3 covers 16 residues. The CDR3 region has the DNA TGTGCCAGTAGTATCTGGTGGGACAGGGGGAACACTGAAGCTTTCTTT. Encoded protein: CASSIWWDRGNTEAFF.

The DNA for the CDR3 is TGTGCCAGCAGCCCTACTAGCGGGAGGTACCAAGAGACCCAGTACTTC. Protein sequence: CASSPTSGRYQETQYF. This chain uses TRBV7-2 with TRBJ2-5; the match to TRBD2 covers 12 bases. The CDR3 is made up of 16 amino acids. The V gene end was trimmed by 5 bases and the J gene end by 0 bases; junction bases not matched to a gene: 4. Germline values: CDR1 SGHTA, CDR2 FQGNSA.

The chain couples TRBV19 to TRBJ2-1; D unresolved. The CDR3 contains 13 residues. Trimming left V 2 bases short and J 10 bases short, with 12 bases between. Germline-derived CDR1 and CDR2 are LNHDA and SQIVND (reference sequence). The CDR3 sequence: CASSILSAGEQFF. The CDR3 nucleotides are TGTGCCAGTAGTATACTGAGCGCCGGAGAGCAGTTCTTC.

This clonotype has just a few counts. The genes are TRBV9 and TRBJ2-7; D not resolved. Germline assignment: CDR1 SGDLS and CDR2 YYNGEE. V was pared by 2 bases and J by 3 bases, with 9 bases between. There are 13 residues in the CDR3. CDR3 coding DNA: TGTGCCAGCAGCGTGGAAGAAAACTACGAGCAGTACTTC. Protein sequence: CASSVEENYEQYF.

The chain employs TRBV20-1 and TRBJ2-4, with D possibly being TRBD2 (5 bases). The CDR3 runs 16 residues. Germline CDR1 and CDR2: DFQATT and SNEGSKA (reference sequence). Trimming pared 0 bases from V and 7 bases from J, leaving 19 bases between. The CDR3 loop is CSARDEDSDRRNIQYF. The CDR3 nucleotides read TGCAGTGCTAGAGATGAGGACTCTGACCGACGGAACATTCAGTACTTC.

The gene calls are TRBV18 and TRBJ1-1; 8 positions agree with TRBD1. This CDR3 is 14 amino acids long. The germline V gene has CDR1 KGHSH and CDR2 LQKENI. Unmatched junction bases numbered 9, after V lost 5 bases and J lost 7 bases. CDR3 loop: CASSATGTGNEAFF. As DNA, the CDR3 is TGTGCCAGCTCAGCAACCGGGACAGGCAATGAAGCTTTCTTT.

The CDR3 DNA sequence: TGCAGCGTTCTGCTAGCGGACAATGAGCAGTTCTTC. Amino acids: CSVLLADNEQFF. J is TRBJ2-1 and V is TRBV29-1; 7 bases align to TRBD2. The CDR3 runs 12 residues. Germline trimming cut 5 bases from V and 5 bases from J; bases unmatched to any gene: 3. Germline CDR1 reads SQVTM; CDR2 reads ANQGSEA.

The genes are TRBV7-9 and TRBJ1-1, with TRBD1 as a possible D gene (5 bases). This CDR3 comprises 13 residues. The V gene lost 5 bases and the J gene lost 3 bases, with 10 bases spanning the gap. CDR1 and CDR2 (germline): SEHNR, FQNEAQ (reference sequence). Written as DNA, the CDR3 is TGTGCCAGCAGCGAACAGGTATACACTGAAGCTTTCTTT. Translated: CASSEQVYTEAFF.

The V call is TRBV7-8, the J call TRBJ2-5; no clear D. This CDR3 region has 14 residues. Germline CDR1 SGHVS, CDR2 FQNEAQ. Between the trimmed V and J ends, which lost 5 bases and 4 bases, there was a span of 14 bases. CDR3 in amino acids: CASSPDLGRETQYF. DNA of the CDR3: TGTGCCAGCAGCCCGGACCTTGGTCGAGAGACCCAGTACTTC.

The table lists this clonotype with a few counts. J is TRBJ2-1 and V is TRBV6-1, with 11 bases aligning to TRBD1. CDR3 size: 16 residues. V gave up 4 bases and J gave up 6 bases; unmatched junction bases: 8. Germline V lookup: CDR1 MNHNS, CDR2 SASEGT. DNA of the CDR3: TGTGCCAGCAGTGTCCCCCCCGGGACAGGGGGCAATGAGCAGTTCTTC. This sequence encodes CASSVPPGTGGNEQFF.

This clonotype was recorded a few times. The chain recombines TRBV9 with TRBJ2-2; D is undetermined. Germline values: CDR1 SGDLS, CDR2 YYNGEE. The V and J ends lost 0 bases and 7 bases respectively, with 7 bases between them. CDR3 length: 13 amino acids. The CDR3 is CASSVASGGELFF. CDR3 nucleotide sequence: TGTGCCAGCAGCGTAGCATCCGGCGGGGAGCTGTTTTTT.

The chain recombines TRBV15 with TRBJ2-5; weak D call: TRBD1 (7 bases). The germline V and J ends were trimmed by 1 base and 4 bases, with 10 bases remaining between them. This CDR3 is 14 amino acids long. Germline V gene lookup returns CDR1 LNHNV and CDR2 YYDKDF (reference sequence). The CDR3 DNA follows: TGTGCCACCAGCAGAGGACAGGGAGGAGAGACCCAGTACTTC. Amino acid sequence: CATSRGQGGETQYF. Based on the CDR3 plus reference TRBV15 and TRBJ2-5, the full variable domain is DAMVIQNPRYQVTQFGKPVTLSCSQTLNHNVMYWYQQKSSQAPKLLFHYYDKDFNNEADTPDNFQSRRPNTSFCFLDIRSPGLGDTAMYLCATSRGQGGETQYFGPGTRLLVL.

The chain is built from TRBV6-1 and TRBJ2-7; a possible D gene is TRBD1 (6 bases). The V gene's germline CDR1 is MNHNS and CDR2 SASEGT. The CDR3 loop spans 15 amino acids. The V gene lost 0 bases and the J gene lost 3 bases, with 12 bases spanning the gap. The CDR3 DNA follows: TGTGCCAGCAGTGAAGCAAGGACAGCTTACTACGAGCAGTACTTC. Amino acids: CASSEARTAYYEQYF.

The J gene is TRBJ2-3, the V gene TRBV2; the match to TRBD2 covers 8 bases. This CDR3 is built from 16 residues. Germline trimming cut 0 bases from V and 3 bases from J; bases unmatched to any gene: 5. The germline CDR1 and CDR2 sequences are SNHLY and FYNNEI. CDR3: CASSEATGGLTDTQYF. The CDR3 nucleotides read TGTGCCAGCAGTGAAGCTACGGGAGGGCTGACAGATACGCAGTATTTT.

The rearrangement uses TRBV7-2 and TRBJ2-7, with 12 bases identical to TRBD2. CDR1 and CDR2 from the germline V gene are SGHTA and FQGNSA. The CDR3 length is 19 residues. After removal of 4 bases from V and 5 bases from J, the junction contained 18 bases not matched to a gene. The CDR3 spells CASSSLHLAGGNLLHEQYF. As DNA, the CDR3 is TGTGCCAGCAGCTCGCTTCATCTAGCGGGGGGGAACCTCCTTCACGAGCAGTACTTC.

The chain has TRBV12-3 or TRBV12-4 and TRBJ2-1, with D possibly matching TRBD2 (6 bases). Trimming took 5 bases from V and 5 from J, leaving 25 bases between them. This CDR3 has 18 amino acids. CDR3: CASSPLGRAGRNDNEQFF. The CDR3 nucleotides are TGTGCCAGCAGTCCCCTAGGTCGGGCGGGACGGAACGACAATGAGCAGTTCTTC.

The CDR3 nucleotides read TGTGCCAGTAGTATTGGTCCAGGGACAGCTGAAGCTTTCTTT. This gives the protein CASSIGPGTAEAFF. The chain joins TRBV19 to TRBJ1-1; TRBD1 aligns across 7 bases. Germline assignment: CDR1 LNHDA and CDR2 SQIVND (reference sequence). The J segment lost 6 bases and the V segment lost 3 bases, leaving 7 bases of the junction unmatched. This CDR3 region has 14 residues.

The table lists this clonotype with a few counts. The chain couples TRBV7-9 to TRBJ2-1; D remains unclear. This CDR3 has 15 amino acids. V lost 1 base, J lost 8 bases, and 15 bases lay in between. Germline values: CDR1 SEHNR, CDR2 FQNEAQ (reference sequence). The chain's CDR3 is CASSLGLFQTDEQFF. Written as DNA, the CDR3 is TGTGCCAGCAGCTTAGGCCTCTTCCAAACCGATGAGCAGTTCTTC. Together with reference TRBV7-9 and TRBJ2-1, the CDR3 gives the full variable domain: DTGVSQNPRHKITKRGQNVTFRCDPISEHNRLYWYRQTLGQGPEFLTYFQNEAQLEKSRLLSDRFSAERPKGSFSTLEIQRTEQGDSAMYLCASSLGLFQTDEQFFGPGTRLTVL.